This entry features one TCR beta chain sequence. TCRdb called the RT-PCR reads again in MiXCR, with one record for every CDR3 protein. The table records 150,000 to 250,000 distinct CDR3 sequences, about 40% of them present only once. The data originate from a study of patients and donors after allogeneic stem cell transplantation. This receptor was taken from a human donor who was either an allogeneic HSCT recipient or a stem cell or donor lymphocyte infusion donor (not recorded which). It is not recorded whose cells these are; they may come from a transplant donor. The sequenced sample was blood, either unsorted or a sorted T cell fraction (not recorded which).

The CDR3 spells CASSYSAGTGVNTEAFF. The CDR3 nucleotides read TGTGCCAGCAGTTACTCGGCAGGGACTGGCGTGAACACTGAAGCTTTCTTT. The gene calls are TRBV6-6 and TRBJ1-1; perhaps TRBD1 as D (5 bases). Germline V gene sequence: CDR1 MNHNY, CDR2 SVGAGI (reference sequence). With 0 bases removed from V and 0 bases from J, the gap between germline ends came to 14 bases. The CDR3 runs 17 residues.